This TCR beta chain emerged from a study of T-cell reconstitution after alpha-beta-depleted transplantation in children. Molecular barcoding with unique molecular identifiers was used for the TCRbeta library. TCRdb reprocessed the PCR reads with MiXCR, giving one entry per CDR3 protein. The top ten clones hold approximately 11% of a sample with about 310,000 distinct CDR3 sequences, around 25% of them seen once. The V end lost 3 bases, the J end lost 4 bases, and 10 bases lay between the germline ends. The CDR3 totals 13 residues. Study findings and constraints: There were some patients whose high TCRbeta diversity at day 60 came from surviving recipient T cells and thymic progenitors. Newly generated T cells supplied most T-cell counts and diversity one year post-transplant. At around two months after transplant, the alpha-beta T cells were reportedly derived from several hundred expanded clones that came from non-depleted graft cells.

In regard to this clonotype: The antigen remains undetermined.

The gene calls are TRBV12-3 or TRBV12-4 and TRBJ2-7; D remains unclear. The sequences come from PBMCs, mostly from graft donor cells, collected 180 days after TCRalphabeta/CD19-depleted stem cell transplant. This clonotype was sampled from a male patient younger than 18 who had a stem cell transplant for acute lymphoblastic leukemia, so the T cells may come from the graft donor. CDR3 DNA sequence: TGTGCCAGCAGTTTTTTTGGGGTTTACGAGCAGTACTTC. As protein: CASSFFGVYEQYF.